The entry below describes one T cell receptor (beta chain). Its binding antigen is unknown. No qualities accompany the bases; no much larger clone lies one base away. The time point label, read with the paper, signifies: 180 days after allo-HCT. Blood samples were obtained from recipients approximately 28 days before transplant and at days 30, 100 and 180 after transplant. Nuclei Lysis Solution was used to extract genomic DNA from fresh or cryopreserved unfractionated peripheral blood mononuclear cells. This sample stems from a study of T cell clonotyping in hematopoietic cell transplantation (dated by TCRdb to the early 2020s). In the study overall: A total of 110 to 150 blood samples were gathered in the study from under 40 consecutive transplant recipients along with their related donors. Patient recruitment ran from September 2015 to early 2017, and follow-up continued until September 2020 or death.

The CDR3 starts with the cysteine, ends with the phenylalanine, and has 13 residues. Only the CDR3 region is kept as DNA, spanning 39 bases read in frame from base 1. V loses 1 base of germline sequence and J loses 7 bases, and the interval between the two ends is 11 bases. Looking up the germline V gene yields CDR1 SGHDT and CDR2 YYEEEE. Here is what the overall study found, with its caveats: Donor and pretransplant recipient Inverse Simpson Index values predicted broader posttransplant TCR repertoire diversity. Sample size was limited, and cells were not sorted, so CD4 and CD8 repertoire contributions could not be separated. After transplant, TCR diversity in recipients dropped, and pathologically expanded clonotypes increased progressively from day 30 to day 180. Recipient repertoires showed only a small fraction of overlap with donor repertoires, and over 95% appeared de novo at the given depth.

The immunoSEQ assay, a bias-controlled multiplex PCR with V- and J-specific primers, was used to amplify TCR beta CDR3 regions from genomic DNA. In a second PCR step, the CDR3 amplicons were tagged with a proprietary barcode plus Illumina adapter sequences. An Illumina MiSeq instrument was used to sequence the CDR3 libraries. Concerning the study's data processing: Export and quality control were done with immunoSEQ Analyzer 3.0, while downstream analyses used R Bioconductor and Immunarch. Only productive rearrangements in the normalized downsampled data set were used to calculate repertoire metrics. In the normalized cohort, a clonotype counted as pathologically expanded if the clonotype was larger than 5 templates. The Inverse Simpson Index was used to measure repertoire diversity. To capture all clonotypes, the CMV-specificity analyses were run on the non-normalized data set. This immuneACCESS table, as held by TCRdb, lists in-frame sequences with V and J called but not all clones. Of the missing ones, under half trace to an unresolved V gene in checked studies; the others have no known cause. The DNA gave D and trimming, while V, J and clone size come from that table. The sample includes a few thousand clones, with over 15% observed a single time. The ten largest clones take up under 25% of the sample.

This receptor was taken from a male patient aged 18 to 29 who had an allogeneic stem cell transplant, so the T cells may come from the graft donor. Some clones in this sample may be carry-over from other donors' samples. The rearrangement joined TRBV5-6 to TRBJ2-5, with no D gene named confidently. The material was PBMCs, obtained 180 days after allogeneic stem cell transplant. The CDR3 sequence is CASSLSPIGTQYF. The DNA sequence is as follows: TGTGCCAGCAGCTTGAGCCCAATCGGGACCCAGTACTTC.